This T cell receptor beta chain was recovered during a study of cytomegalovirus exposure and HLA in healthy donors. PCR primers comprised 60 Vbeta and 13 Jbeta primers. Sequencing was performed with immunoSEQ multiplex PCR; in TCRdb, only in-frame clones are kept and a portion is missing. The table has 120,000 or so clones, 65% to 85% seen once. Trimming pared 5 bases from V and 0 bases from J, leaving 14 bases between. The CDR3 runs to 15 residues. Germline loops: CDR1 MGHRA, CDR2 YSYEKL. The TCR comes from a woman aged 40 to 55 in good health and CMV-seropositive. Sequenced: PBMCs. V is TRBV4-1 and J is TRBJ2-7, with D uncertain. CDR3 residues: CASSSVEVSSYEQYF. In DNA, the CDR3 is TGCGCCAGCAGCTCGGTAGAGGTTAGCTCCTACGAGCAGTACTTC.